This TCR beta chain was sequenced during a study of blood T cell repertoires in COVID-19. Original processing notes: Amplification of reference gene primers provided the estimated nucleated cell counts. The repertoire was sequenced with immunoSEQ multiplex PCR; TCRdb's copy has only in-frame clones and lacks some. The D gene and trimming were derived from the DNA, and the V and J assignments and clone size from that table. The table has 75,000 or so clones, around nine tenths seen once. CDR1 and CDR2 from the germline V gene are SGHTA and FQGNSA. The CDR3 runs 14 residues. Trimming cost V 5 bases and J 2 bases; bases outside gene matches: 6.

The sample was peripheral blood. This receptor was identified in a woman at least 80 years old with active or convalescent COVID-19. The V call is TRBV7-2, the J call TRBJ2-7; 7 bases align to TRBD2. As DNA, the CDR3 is TGTGCCAGCAGCCCTTTTGGGGGGGCCTACGAGCAGTACTTC. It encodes CASSPFGGAYEQYF.